The 32 T cell receptor beta chains listed next were all sequenced from one sample in a study of blood T cell repertoires in COVID-19. Here immunoSEQ multiplex PCR was the method, and the copy in TCRdb shows in-frame clones only, minus some. The sample records 200,000 to 250,000 clones, about 78% being singletons. Sequences were obtained from peripheral blood. The receptors here all came from a woman in her seventies with acute or convalescent COVID-19.

V and J are TRBV6-5 and TRBJ1-5; 9 bases fit TRBD1. The CDR3 contains 13 residues. Germline-derived CDR1 and CDR2 are MNHEY and SVGAGI. Trimming cost V 5 bases and J 7 bases; bases outside gene matches: 3. The CDR3 loop is CASSTDRGQPQHF. The DNA for the CDR3 is TGTGCCAGCAGTACCGACAGGGGGCAGCCCCAGCATTTT.

The chain's CDR3 is CASSQVRPGLVSQFF. The DNA for the CDR3 is TGTGCCAGCAGTCAGGTGCGCCCGGGACTAGTGTCGCAGTTCTTC. V and J are TRBV6-2 or TRBV6-3 and TRBJ2-1; 8 bases fit TRBD2. V shed 5 bases, J shed 12 bases, and the junction held 15 bases outside the gene matches. Germline loops: CDR1 MNHEY, CDR2 SVGEGT. The CDR3 totals 15 residues.

The chain uses TRBV6-1 and TRBJ2-1, with a tentative D call TRBD2 (8 bases). In germline, CDR1 is MNHNS, CDR2 SASEGT. The CDR3 is 18 residues long. The germline V and J ends were trimmed by 3 bases and 10 bases, with 28 bases remaining between them. The DNA for the CDR3 is TGTGCCAGCAGTGACGGGGTGCTTGGGACAGCGGGGGCGGGAGAGCAGTTCTTC. Residues: CASSDGVLGTAGAGEQFF.

The V and J genes are TRBV10-1 and TRBJ2-2; the D is unclear. The CDR3 covers 13 residues. Looked up from germline, CDR1 is WNHNN and CDR2 is SYGVQD (reference sequence). V lost 3 bases and J 6 bases, leaving 8 bases between the germline ends. Here the CDR3 reads CASSDPYSGELFF. As DNA, the CDR3 is TGCGCCAGCAGTGATCCGTACTCCGGGGAGCTGTTTTTT.

This sequence joins TRBV10-1 and TRBJ2-7; a possible D gene is TRBD1 (6 bases). V lost 3 bases to trimming and J lost 3 bases, with 15 bases between them. Germline lookup yields CDR1 WNHNN and CDR2 SYGVQD (reference sequence). The CDR3 runs 15 residues. The CDR3 nucleotides read TGCGCCAGCAGTGAACTTCCCACAGGGCACTACGAGCAGTACTTC. Translating it yields CASSELPTGHYEQYF.

V gene TRBV6-1 combines with J gene TRBJ2-7, with D tentatively TRBD2 (6 bases). V lost 3 bases to trimming and J lost 4 bases, with 13 bases between them. CDR1 and CDR2 (germline): MNHNS, SASEGT. This CDR3 is built from 14 residues. The DNA of the CDR3 is TGTGCCAGCAGTGAGCGCGGGAACCGATACGAGCAGTACGTC. Its protein product is CASSERGNRYEQYV.

The J gene is TRBJ2-7, the V gene TRBV7-8, with TRBD2 identical over 8 bases. V trimming: 5 bases; J trimming: 4 bases; junction bases outside the gene matches: 10. CDR3 size: 15 residues. Germline CDR1 is SGHVS and CDR2 is FQNEAQ. The DNA for the CDR3 is TGTGCCAGCAGCCCTGCGGGGGGCCTCGGATACGAGCAGTACGTC. Its translation: CASSPAGGLGYEQYV.

The V and J genes are TRBV11-2 and TRBJ1-1; D not resolved. V was cut by 0 bases and J by 9 bases, with 11 bases left in between. The CDR3 totals 13 residues. CDR1 is SGHAT and CDR2 is FQNNGV in the germline V gene. The CDR3 region is CASSLDLGTKAFF. CDR3 DNA sequence: TGTGCCAGCAGCTTAGATCTAGGTACCAAAGCTTTCTTT.

The chain has TRBV25-1 and TRBJ2-5; 13 bases map to TRBD2. This CDR3 contains 14 residues. J was trimmed by 6 bases and V by 3 bases; bases with no gene match: 1. Germline values: CDR1 MGHDK, CDR2 SYGVNS. This chain's CDR3 is CASSETSGGKTQYF. The DNA for the CDR3 is TGTGCCAGCAGTGAGACTAGCGGGGGGAAGACCCAGTACTTC.

V gene TRBV11-3 combines with J gene TRBJ2-7, with D unresolved. Looked up from germline, CDR1 is SGHNT and CDR2 is YENEEA. V lost 8 bases to trimming and J lost 3 bases, with 8 bases between them. The CDR3 has 11 amino acids. CDR3 protein: CASRRNYEQYV. Written as DNA, the CDR3 is TGTGCCAGCCGCAGGAACTACGAGCAGTACGTC.

CDR3 amino acids: CASSPGGGNTDTQYF. CDR3 coding DNA: TGTGCCAGCAGCCCAGGGGGTGGGAACACAGATACGCAGTATTTT. J is TRBJ2-3 and V is TRBV7-2, with 7 positions matching TRBD1. Trimming at V came to 5 bases and at J to 2 bases, leaving 7 bases not matched to a gene. In germline, CDR1 is SGHTA, CDR2 FQGNSA. This CDR3 comprises 15 residues.

This chain links TRBV10-3 with TRBJ2-7; TRBD1 aligns across 10 bases. Germline CDR1 is ENHRY and CDR2 is SYGVKD. V shed 5 bases, J shed 1 base, and the junction held 2 bases outside the gene matches. CDR3 size: 14 residues. The CDR3, as DNA: TGTGCCATCAGTCCGGGACAGGGGTCCTACGAGCAGTACTTC. This sequence encodes CAISPGQGSYEQYF.

This chain connects TRBV2 to TRBJ1-2; 11 nucleotides match TRBD1. Per the germline V gene, CDR1 is SNHLY and CDR2 is FYNNEI. V was pared by 6 bases and J by 8 bases, with 8 bases of the junction left unmatched. There are 14 residues in the CDR3. The CDR3 is CASRGQGAVAGYTF. CDR3 coding DNA: TGTGCCAGCAGAGGACAGGGGGCGGTGGCGGGCTACACCTTC.

J is TRBJ2-2 and V is TRBV7-3, with 8 bases matching TRBD1. V trimming: 6 bases; J trimming: 3 bases; junction bases outside the gene matches: 6. CDR1 SGHTA and CDR2 FQGTGA come from the germline V gene. This CDR3 comprises 15 residues. The DNA of the CDR3 is TGTGCCAGCAGGGGAGACAGGGGTGACACCGGGGAGCTGTTTTTT. It specifies CASRGDRGDTGELFF.

This clone was seen at least ten times. The chain is built from TRBV5-1 and TRBJ2-5; possible D gene TRBD1, 6 bases. CDR3 length equals 13 residues. Trimming shortened V by 3 bases and J by 1 base, and 7 bases separated the two germline ends. Germline CDR1 and CDR2: SGHRS and YFSETQ. The DNA for the CDR3 is TGCGCCAGCAGCTCACAGGGCCAAGAGACCCAGTACTTC. This codes for CASSSQGQETQYF.

V gene TRBV10-3 combines with J gene TRBJ2-3; TRBD2 aligns across 10 bases. The CDR3 runs to 13 residues. CDR1 is ENHRY, CDR2 SYGVKD, per germline. J lost 6 bases, V lost 4 bases, and 1 base had no gene match. The CDR3, as DNA: TGTGCCATCAGTGTGGGACTAGCGGATACGCAGTATTTT. It translates to CAISVGLADTQYF.

V and J are TRBV5-5 and TRBJ2-1; a possible D gene is TRBD1 (5 bases). Germline V gene lookup returns CDR1 SGHKS and CDR2 YYEKEE (reference sequence). Trimming took off 0 bases at V and 2 bases at J, with 9 bases between the two ends. The length of the CDR3 is 15 residues. The CDR3 region is CASSLEGAAYNEQFF. CDR3 nucleotide sequence: TGTGCCAGCAGCTTGGAAGGGGCTGCCTACAATGAGCAGTTCTTC.

The chain's CDR3 is CASSQMTSGMVQFF. CDR3 DNA: TGCGCCAGCAGCCAAATGACTAGCGGGATGGTGCAGTTCTTC. The chain carries TRBV4-3 and TRBJ2-1; 11 positions match TRBD2. After removal of 2 bases from V and 12 bases from J, the junction contained 6 bases not matched to a gene. The germline gives CDR1 LGHNA, CDR2 YSLEER. CDR3 length: 14 amino acids.

The chain combines TRBV24-1 with TRBJ1-1; TRBD1 matches at 8 bases. This CDR3 is 15 amino acids long. J gave up 2 bases and V 3 bases, and 4 bases lay outside the gene matches. The germline V gene encodes CDR1 KGHDR and CDR2 SFDVKD. For the CDR3, the DNA is TGTGCCACCAGTGATGCAGGACAGGGAAACACTGAAGCTTTCTTT. Amino acids: CATSDAGQGNTEAFF.

This clone was counted between two and nine times. V gene TRBV5-1 combines with J gene TRBJ2-2; 10 bases are shared with TRBD1. Germline V gene lookup returns CDR1 SGHRS and CDR2 YFSETQ. The CDR3 sequence is 17 residues long. V was clipped by 3 bases and J by 5 bases; unmatched bases: 10. CDR3 region: CASSYLPGQGRTGELFF. DNA for the CDR3: TGCGCCAGCAGCTATCTACCGGGACAGGGGAGAACCGGGGAGCTGTTTTTT.

This clone was counted a single time. The chain couples TRBV5-5 to TRBJ2-3; 9 positions match TRBD2. After removal of 1 base from V and 1 base from J, the junction contained 4 bases not matched to a gene. Germline V gene sequence: CDR1 SGHKS, CDR2 YYEKEE (reference sequence). This CDR3 contains 16 residues. The CDR3 nucleotides are TGTGCCAGCAGCTTGTCTCCTAGCGGGGGCACAGATACGCAGTATTTT. Translation gives CASSLSPSGGTDTQYF. The full variable domain, rest sourced from reference TRBV5-5 and TRBJ2-3, is DAGVTQSPTHLIKTRGQQVTLRCSPISGHKSVSWYQQVLGQGPQFIFQYYEKEERGRGNFPDRFSARQFPNYSSELNVNALLLGDSALYLCASSLSPSGGTDTQYFGPGTRLTVL.

This clone was seen a handful of times. This chain connects TRBV7-2 to TRBJ2-3; TRBD2 matches 9 bases. Germline assignment: CDR1 SGHTA and CDR2 FQGNSA. The CDR3 length is 15 residues. Trimming cost V 5 bases and J 7 bases; bases outside gene matches: 10. CDR3 sequence: CASSPPRGGGYTQYF. CDR3 coding DNA: TGTGCCAGCAGCCCCCCGCGGGGGGGCGGATATACGCAGTATTTT.

J is TRBJ1-2 and V is TRBV4-3; no clear D gene. This CDR3 comprises 14 residues. The V gene's germline CDR1 is LGHNA and CDR2 YSLEER. Trimming stripped 0 bases from V and 8 bases from J, with 13 bases between. CDR3 sequence reads: CASSQEEGQGGYTF. The CDR3 nucleotides are TGCGCCAGCAGCCAAGAGGAGGGCCAAGGGGGCTACACCTTC.

This clone appeared once. At one of its ends the junction is not consistent with the germline gene, which may arise from a read error. The sample has other DNA sequences that encode this CDR3 too. The chain carries TRBV5-1 and TRBJ2-5; 13 bases match TRBD2. Per the germline V gene, CDR1 is SGHRS and CDR2 is YFSETQ. There are 16 residues in the CDR3. The CDR3 protein is CASSGGTSGAQETQYF. CDR3 DNA sequence: TGTGCCAGCAGCGGGGGGACTAGCGGGGCTCAAGAGACCCAGTACTTC.

This clone appeared a single time. The V and J genes are TRBV9 and TRBJ2-5; 15 bases fit TRBD2. V shed 0 bases and J 1 base; nucleotides not matched to a gene: 1. This CDR3 is 17 amino acids long. Per the germline V gene, CDR1 is SGDLS and CDR2 is YYNGEE. This chain's CDR3 is CASSVGTSGGAQETQYF. CDR3 sequence (DNA): TGTGCCAGCAGCGTAGGGACTAGCGGGGGGGCCCAAGAGACCCAGTACTTC.

This clone was recorded a few times. The chain joins TRBV6-5 to TRBJ1-3; D is uncertain. V lost 5 bases and J 2 bases, leaving 13 bases between the germline ends. The CDR3 sequence is 15 residues long. Germline CDR1 is MNHEY and CDR2 is SVGAGI. CDR3 protein: CASSPSGGTGNTIYF. The CDR3 nucleotides read TGTGCCAGCAGTCCCTCTGGAGGTACTGGAAACACCATATATTTT.

The chain joins TRBV7-3 to TRBJ2-5; TRBD2 aligns across 9 bases. CDR3 length: 15 amino acids. J gave up 1 base and V 2 bases, and 2 bases lay outside the gene matches. Germline V gene sequence: CDR1 SGHTA, CDR2 FQGTGA. In nucleotides, the CDR3 is TGTGCCAGCAGCTTAGCTAGCGGGGTCCAAGAGACCCAGTACTTC. Protein sequence: CASSLASGVQETQYF.

The chain joins TRBV19 to TRBJ1-5; TRBD1 matches 10 bases. The CDR3 runs to 17 residues. The V gene end was trimmed by 5 bases and the J gene end by 2 bases; junction bases not matched to a gene: 9. Germline CDR1 and CDR2: LNHDA and SQIVND (reference sequence). CDR3 coding DNA: TGTGCCAGTAGTGTACGACAGGGGGCGCGTGGCAATCAGCCCCAGCATTTT. It encodes CASSVRQGARGNQPQHF. The complete variable domain, with remaining parts taken from reference TRBV19 and TRBJ1-5, reads DGGITQSPKYLFRKEGQNVTLSCEQNLNHDAMYWYRQDPGQGLRLIYYSQIVNDFQKGDIAEGYSVSREKKESFPLTVTSAQKNPTAFYLCASSVRQGARGNQPQHFGDGTRLSIL.

The chain has TRBV6-2 or TRBV6-3 and TRBJ2-1; 12 nucleotides line up with TRBD1. The CDR3 extends over 14 amino acids. Germline V gene lookup returns CDR1 MNHEY and CDR2 SVGEGT. V trimming: 4 bases; J trimming: 15 bases; junction bases outside the gene matches: 10. The CDR3 loop is CASSSGTGGPRPFF. The CDR3 DNA reads TGTGCCAGCAGTTCCGGGACAGGGGGCCCACGGCCGTTCTTC.

The V gene is TRBV4-3, the J gene TRBJ2-1; weak D call: TRBD2 (6 bases). Trimming pared 1 base from V and 0 bases from J, leaving 10 bases between. CDR3 length equals 16 residues. The germline CDR1 and CDR2 sequences are LGHNA and YSLEER. CDR3 protein: CASSQGPGGSYNEQFF. The CDR3 DNA is TGCGCCAGCAGCCAAGGTCCCGGGGGCTCCTACAATGAGCAGTTCTTC.

The V call is TRBV5-1, the J call TRBJ1-1; possible D gene TRBD1, 5 bases. This CDR3 comprises 14 residues. V lost 0 bases, J lost 7 bases, and 13 bases lay in between. Germline V CDR1 and CDR2: SGHRS, YFSETQ. CDR3 nucleotide sequence: TGCGCCAGCAGCTTGGATAGCCAGGGCGTTGAAGCTTTCTTT. Amino acid sequence: CASSLDSQGVEAFF.

The chain carries TRBV28 and TRBJ2-1; 7 bases are a match to TRBD1. The ends lost 1 base at V and 2 bases at J; junction bases unmatched: 5. Germline V CDR1 and CDR2: MDHEN, SYDVKM. The CDR3 covers 16 residues. DNA for the CDR3: TGTGCCAGCAGTTTATCCGCCGGGACAGCCTACAATGAGCAGTTCTTC. It yields the protein CASSLSAGTAYNEQFF.